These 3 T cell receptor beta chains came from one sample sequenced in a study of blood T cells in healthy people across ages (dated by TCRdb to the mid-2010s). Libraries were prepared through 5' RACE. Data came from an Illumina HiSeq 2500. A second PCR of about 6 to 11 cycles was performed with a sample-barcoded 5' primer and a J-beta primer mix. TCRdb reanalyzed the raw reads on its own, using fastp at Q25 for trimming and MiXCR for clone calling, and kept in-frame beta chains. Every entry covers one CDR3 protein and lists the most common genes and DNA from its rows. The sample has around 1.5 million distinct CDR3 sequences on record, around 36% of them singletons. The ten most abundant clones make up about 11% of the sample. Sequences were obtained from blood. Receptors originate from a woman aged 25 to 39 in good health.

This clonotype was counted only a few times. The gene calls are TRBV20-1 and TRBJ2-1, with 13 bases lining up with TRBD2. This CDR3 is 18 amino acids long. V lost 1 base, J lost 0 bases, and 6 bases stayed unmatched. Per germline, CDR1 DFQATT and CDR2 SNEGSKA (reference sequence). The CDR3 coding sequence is TGCAGTGCTAGAGGGAGGACTAGCGGGGGTACCTCCTACAATGAGCAGTTCTTC. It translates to CSARGRTSGGTSYNEQFF.

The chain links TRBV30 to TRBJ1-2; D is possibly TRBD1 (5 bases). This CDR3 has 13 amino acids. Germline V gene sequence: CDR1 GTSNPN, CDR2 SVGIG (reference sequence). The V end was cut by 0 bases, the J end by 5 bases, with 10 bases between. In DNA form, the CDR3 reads TGTGCCTGGAGTGTCAGGGATAAATATGGCTACACCTTC. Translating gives CAWSVRDKYGYTF.

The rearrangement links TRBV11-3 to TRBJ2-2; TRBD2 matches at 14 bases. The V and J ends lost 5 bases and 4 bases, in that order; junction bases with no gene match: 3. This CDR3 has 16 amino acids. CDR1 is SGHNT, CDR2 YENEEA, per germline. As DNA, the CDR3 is TGTGCCAGCAGCCAAGGACTAGCGGGAGGCACCGGGGAGCTGTTTTTT. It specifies CASSQGLAGGTGELFF.